This TCR beta chain is drawn from a study of CXCR3-negative and CXCR3-positive naive CD8 T cells. This CDR3 region has 16 residues. Germline CDR1 is SGHTA and CDR2 is FQGTGA. The authors made the TRB cDNA libraries by 5' RACE using UMI labels. TCRdb processed the 5' RACE reads again and assigns one entry to each CDR3 protein, with no DNA. This repertoire includes more than 50,000 distinct CDR3 sequences. The chain couples TRBV7-3 to TRBJ2-2; TCRdb reports TRBD2, a call that lacks DNA to check it against. Sequenced: naive CXCR3- CD8+ T cells from blood. Subset given: CD45RO-CCR7+CD27+CD95- naive CD8+ T cells lacking CXCR3 (TNR3-). This TCR derives from a human donor in good health. Some clones in this sample may be carry-over from other donors' samples. The CDR3 reads CASSHPSGRNTGELFF.